What follows are 7 T cell receptor beta chains derived from one specimen sequenced in a study of OX40 agonist ivuxolimab in advanced cancers. Profiling relied on immunoSEQ multiplex PCR, and the TCRdb table lists in-frame clones only, not all of them. In the table there are about 75,000 clones, 70% to 90% of which are singletons. The source material was CD4+ or CD8+ T cells sorted from blood, sampled in a trial of the OX40 agonist ivuxolimab. The receptors were sampled from an adult with an advanced solid tumor such as melanoma, head and neck, liver or kidney cancer.

The rearrangement joins TRBV29-1 to TRBJ2-5, with 7 bases fitting TRBD2. The DNA end lines up better with TRBJ2-7; the J call may be wrong. Germline CDR1 is SQVTM and CDR2 is ANQGSEA. The CDR3 consists of 16 residues. The CDR3 DNA reads TGCAGCGTTACAACGGGGAGGGGAACAGTTGGCTACGAGCAGTACTTC. It specifies CSVTTGRGTVGYEQYF.

The V call is TRBV7-9, the J call TRBJ2-1, with 8 bases lining up with TRBD2. V shed 5 bases and J 4 bases; nucleotides not matched to a gene: 7. CDR1 is SEHNR and CDR2 is FQNEAQ in the germline V gene (reference sequence). The CDR3 spans 15 residues. The CDR3 loop is CASSPPGLGYNEQFF. The CDR3 bases are TGTGCCAGCAGCCCCCCGGGACTAGGATACAATGAGCAGTTCTTC.

This clone was counted a single time. The gene calls are TRBV7-9 and TRBJ2-7, with 11 bases lining up with TRBD2. V gave up 3 bases and J gave up 4 bases; unmatched junction bases: 5. Germline V CDR1 and CDR2: SEHNR, FQNEAQ (reference sequence). The CDR3 runs 15 residues. The CDR3 DNA sequence: TGTGCCAGCAGCTTGGGACTAGCGGAACCTTACGAGCAGTACTTC. This codes for CASSLGLAEPYEQYF.

The V and J genes are TRBV4-1 and TRBJ2-1; D possibly uses TRBD1 or TRBD2 (5 bases each). Germline V gene data show CDR1 as MGHRA and CDR2 as YSYEKL. There are 17 residues in the CDR3. V lost 0 bases and J 0 bases, leaving 12 bases between the germline ends. CDR3 sequence reads: CASSQEEGTHSYNEQFF. The CDR3 DNA reads as TGCGCCAGCAGCCAAGAAGAGGGGACCCACTCCTACAATGAGCAGTTCTTC.

This clone showed up just once. The genes are TRBV2 and TRBJ1-4, with D uncertain. The CDR3 has 15 residues. V shed 7 bases and J shed 0 bases, with 12 bases lying between them. Germline CDR1 is SNHLY and CDR2 is FYNNEI. CDR3 sequence reads: CASTLLLSTNEKLFF. Here the CDR3 DNA reads TGTGCCAGCACTCTTCTTCTATCAACTAATGAAAAACTGTTTTTT. Filled out from reference TRBV2 and TRBJ1-4, the complete variable domain reads EPEVTQTPSHQVTQMGQEVILRCVPISNHLYFYWYRQILGQKVEFLVSFYNNEISEKSEIFDDQFSVERPDGSNFTLKIRSTKLEDSAMYFCASTLLLSTNEKLFFGSGTQLSVL.

The rearrangement links TRBV29-1 to TRBJ2-5; 11 bases line up with TRBD2. The germline V gene encodes CDR1 SQVTM and CDR2 ANQGSEA. The CDR3 length is 13 residues. J gave up 3 bases and V 8 bases, and 5 bases lay outside the gene matches. The CDR3 region is CSLQTSGEETQYF. In DNA form, the CDR3 reads TGCAGCCTCCAGACTAGCGGGGAAGAGACCCAGTACTTC. Filled out from reference TRBV29-1 and TRBJ2-5, the complete variable domain reads SAVISQKPSRDICQRGTSLTIQCQVDSQVTMMFWYRQQPGQSLTLIATANQGSEATYESGFVIDKFPISRPNLTFSTLTVSNMSPEDSSIYLCSLQTSGEETQYFGPGTRLLVL.

V and J are TRBV28 and TRBJ2-3; 8 bases line up with TRBD1. The CDR3 spans 19 residues. Trimming at V came to 0 bases and at J to 1 base, leaving 12 bases not matched to a gene. Germline CDR1 and CDR2: MDHEN and SYDVKM. The CDR3 nucleotides read TGTGCCAGCAGTTTATGGAAACAGGGGGGAGGTATAGGCACAGATACGCAGTATTTT. Its translation is CASSLWKQGGGIGTDTQYF.